The clone carrying this T cell receptor (beta chain) was counted ten times or more. A library of TCRbeta sequences, prepared with unique molecular identifiers, was generated. Via MiXCR, TCRdb re-called the PCR reads, giving one row per CDR3 protein. The sample consists of around 240,000 distinct CDR3 sequences, about 8.8% of them appearing once. The data derive from a study of T-cell reconstitution after alpha-beta-depleted transplantation in children. The V and J ends lost 1 base and 4 bases respectively, with 17 bases between them. This CDR3 spans 17 amino acids. This receptor was taken from a human donor who donated a stem cell graft to a child with SCID. The chain has TRBV12-3 or TRBV12-4 and TRBJ1-5; a weak D match, TRBD1 (5 bases). The input for sequencing was PBMCs from the stem cell graft donor, taken from the stem cell graft. The CDR3 sequence is CASSLGGGPLRNQPQHF. The DNA of the CDR3 is TGTGCCAGCAGTTTAGGGGGGGGTCCTCTCCGAAATCAGCCCCAGCATTTT.